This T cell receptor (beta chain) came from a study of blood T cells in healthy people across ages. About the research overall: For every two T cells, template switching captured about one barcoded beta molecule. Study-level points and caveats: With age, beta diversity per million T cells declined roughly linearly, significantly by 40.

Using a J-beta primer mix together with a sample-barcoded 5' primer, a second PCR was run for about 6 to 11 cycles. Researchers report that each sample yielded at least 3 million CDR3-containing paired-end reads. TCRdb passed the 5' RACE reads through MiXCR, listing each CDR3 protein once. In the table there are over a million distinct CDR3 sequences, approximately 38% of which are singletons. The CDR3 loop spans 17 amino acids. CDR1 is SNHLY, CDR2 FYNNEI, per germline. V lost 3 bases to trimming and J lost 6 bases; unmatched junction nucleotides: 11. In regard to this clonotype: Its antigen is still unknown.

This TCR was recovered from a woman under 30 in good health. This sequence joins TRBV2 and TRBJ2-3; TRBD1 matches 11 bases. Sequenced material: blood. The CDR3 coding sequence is TGTGCCAGCAGTGACGTTGGTGGACAGGGGGCTTTCGATACGCAGTATTTT. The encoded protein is CASSDVGGQGAFDTQYF.